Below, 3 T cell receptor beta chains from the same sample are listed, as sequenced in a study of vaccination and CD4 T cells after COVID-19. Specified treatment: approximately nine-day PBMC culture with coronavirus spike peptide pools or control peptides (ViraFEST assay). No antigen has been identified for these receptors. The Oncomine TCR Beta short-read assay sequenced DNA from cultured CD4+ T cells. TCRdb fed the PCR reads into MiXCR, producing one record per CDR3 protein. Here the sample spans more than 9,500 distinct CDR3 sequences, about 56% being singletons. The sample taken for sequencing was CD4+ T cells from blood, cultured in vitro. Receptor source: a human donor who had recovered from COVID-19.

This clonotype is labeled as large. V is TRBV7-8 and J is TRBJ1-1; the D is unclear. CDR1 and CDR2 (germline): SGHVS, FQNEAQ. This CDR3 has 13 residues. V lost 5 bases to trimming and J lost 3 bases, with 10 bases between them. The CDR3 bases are TGTGCCAGCAGCCCCCGGGAGTACACTGAAGCTTTCTTT. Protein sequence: CASSPREYTEAFF.

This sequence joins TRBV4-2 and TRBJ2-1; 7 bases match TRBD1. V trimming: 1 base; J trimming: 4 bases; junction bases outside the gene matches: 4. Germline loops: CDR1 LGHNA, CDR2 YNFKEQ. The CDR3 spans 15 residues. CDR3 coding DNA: TGTGCCAGCAGCCAAGGACAGGGCCCTTACAATGAGCAGTTCTTC. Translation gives CASSQGQGPYNEQFF.

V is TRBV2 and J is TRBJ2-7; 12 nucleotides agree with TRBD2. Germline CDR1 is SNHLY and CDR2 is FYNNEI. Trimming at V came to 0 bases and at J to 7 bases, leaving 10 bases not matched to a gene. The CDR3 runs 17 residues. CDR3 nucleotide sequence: TGTGCCAGCAGTGAAGCGCCTTCCCTAGCGGGAGGGGGAGAGCAGTACTTC. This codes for CASSEAPSLAGGGEQYF.